This T cell receptor (beta chain) appears in the sequencing data of a study of cytomegalovirus exposure and HLA in healthy donors. Study results and caveats: Accounts indicate the classifier identified cytomegalovirus status with strong specificity and sensitivity. Subsequent analysis showed first-cohort TCR clusters tending to co-occur in more than 90 validation repertoires. It was 160 or so TCR beta chains that were listed as cytomegalovirus-associated. Specificity of three CMV-associated chains for CMV antigens was verified in vitro.

This clone was recorded only once. Its antigen is still unknown. Here immunoSEQ multiplex PCR was the method, and the copy in TCRdb shows in-frame clones only, minus some. The data show about 280,000 clones, approximately 90% seen once. Germline V gene data show CDR1 as SGHTA and CDR2 as FQGNSA. The CDR3 runs 14 residues. Trimming shortened V by 3 bases and J by 0 bases, and 8 bases separated the two germline ends. The source is a woman aged 18-29 years in good health and CMV-seronegative. The chain couples TRBV7-2 to TRBJ1-1; maybe TRBD1 (6 bases). Source material: PBMCs. This CDR3 reads CASSLSGVNTEAFF. Here the CDR3 DNA reads TGTGCCAGCAGCTTGTCAGGGGTGAACACTGAAGCTTTCTTT.